The source of this TCR beta chain is a study of lymphopenia after photon versus proton radiotherapy. V trimming: 5 bases; J trimming: 5 bases; junction bases outside the gene matches: 7. The CDR3 contains 14 residues. From germline, CDR1 is MNHEY and CDR2 SVGAGI. Only in-frame clones appear in the TCRdb table, and some are missing; sequencing was by immunoSEQ multiplex PCR. The sample lists about 34,000 clones; approximately 80% were seen once. This TCR was recovered from a woman aged 70 to 79 with pancreatic cancer. The sequencing used peripheral blood, collected from a patient treated with proton-based radiotherapy. The chain recombines TRBV6-5 with TRBJ2-5, with 8 bases that match TRBD2. The CDR3 is CASSTLAGIETQYF. The CDR3 bases are TGTGCCAGCAGTACTTTAGCGGGAATTGAGACCCAGTACTTC.